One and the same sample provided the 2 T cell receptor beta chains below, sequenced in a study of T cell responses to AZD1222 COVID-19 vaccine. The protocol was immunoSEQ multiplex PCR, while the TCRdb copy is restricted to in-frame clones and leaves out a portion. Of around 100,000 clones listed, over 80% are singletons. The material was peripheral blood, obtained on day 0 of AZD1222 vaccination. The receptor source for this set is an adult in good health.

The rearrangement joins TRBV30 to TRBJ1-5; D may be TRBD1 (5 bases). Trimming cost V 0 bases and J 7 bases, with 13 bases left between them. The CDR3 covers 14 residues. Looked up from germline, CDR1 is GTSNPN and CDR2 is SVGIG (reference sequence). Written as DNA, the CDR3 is TGTGCCTGGAGTGTACGGGGGGACGTCCAGCCCCAGCATTTT. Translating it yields CAWSVRGDVQPQHF. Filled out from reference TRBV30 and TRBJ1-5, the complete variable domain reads SQTIHQWPATLVQPVGSPLSLECTVEGTSNPNLYWYRQAAGRGLQLLFYSVGIGQISSEVPQNLSASRPQDRQFILSSKKLLLSDSGFYLCAWSVRGDVQPQHFGDGTRLSIL.

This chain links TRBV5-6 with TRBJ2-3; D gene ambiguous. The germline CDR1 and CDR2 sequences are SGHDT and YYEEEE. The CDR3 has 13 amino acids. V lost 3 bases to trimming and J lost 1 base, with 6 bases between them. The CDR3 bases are TGTGCCAGCAGCTCCCGACGCACAGATACGCAGTATTTT. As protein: CASSSRRTDTQYF.